This T cell receptor beta chain was captured by sequencing in a study of T cells in Graves' hyperthyroidism and ophthalmopathy. Study observations and caveats: Clonotypes that were expanded in thyroid above 0.001 mostly appeared in blood too.

RNA transcripts yielded amplified TCR beta CDR3 regions. TCR CDR3 underwent first-round RT-PCR with the HTBI primer set. TCRdb re-called the multiplex PCR reads with MiXCR, one entry per CDR3 protein. The repertoire consists of about 640,000 distinct CDR3 sequences, with around 20% occurring once and the leading ten covering about 35%. This clonotype turned up a few times. Its antigen is undetermined. After removal of 2 bases from V and 6 bases from J, the junction contained 7 bases not matched to a gene. Germline CDR1 and CDR2: SNHLY and FYNNEI. The CDR3 runs to 15 residues. The receptor was derived from a young man with Graves' ophthalmopathy. The sample was blood. J is TRBJ2-7 and V is TRBV2, with 10 nucleotides matching TRBD2. The CDR3 DNA is TGTGCCAGCAGTGAAAGGCTAGCGGGAGTCTCCGAGCAGTACTTC. Protein product: CASSERLAGVSEQYF.